A single TCR beta chain is shown here with its context. Its antigen is not identified. These data come from a study of T-cell memory formation after mild COVID-19. Study-wide results and caveats: Clones contracting day 15 to 85 were balanced CD4/CD8; later expanders leaned CD4+. Whether second-wave clones peaking at day 37 were SARS-CoV-2 specific went unconfirmed. There were some responding clones in pre-infection memory, which suggested that cross-reactive memory had joined.

CDR1 is PRHDT, CDR2 FYEKMQ, per germline (reference sequence). After removal of 5 bases from V and 4 bases from J, the junction contained 11 bases not matched to a gene. There are 15 residues in the CDR3. One entry per CDR3 protein results from TCRdb running MiXCR on the 5' RACE reads. This sample yields 150,000 to 200,000 distinct CDR3 sequences, of which more than 12% are seen a single time; around 14% belongs to the top ten. Specimen: PBMCs or a T cell subset sorted from them (not recorded which). The TCR sequence derives from an adult woman who had mild COVID-19 (a few samples of this study predate the infection). Cell type and time point are not known. V is TRBV13 and J is TRBJ2-7; 7 bases line up with TRBD1. In DNA form, the CDR3 reads TGTGCCAGCAGCAGTCCTTTGACAGGGTTGTACGAGCAGTACTTC. It encodes CASSSPLTGLYEQYF.